The 18 T cell receptor beta chains in this list originate from one sample, sequenced in a study of tumor-infiltrating lymphocytes in localized non-small cell lung cancer. Only in-frame clones appear in the TCRdb table, and some are missing; sequencing was by immunoSEQ multiplex PCR. The table has about 9,200 clones, around 64% seen once. Material for sequencing was uninvolved lung tissue not adjacent to the tumor. All receptors come from a human donor with non-small cell lung cancer.

This chain's CDR3 is CASSRLGRTTEAFF. DNA for the CDR3: TGTGCCAGCAGCAGACTGGGACGGACCACTGAAGCTTTCTTT. This chain uses TRBV2 with TRBJ1-1; TRBD1 might be the D (5 bases). Germline lookup yields CDR1 SNHLY and CDR2 FYNNEI. V lost 6 bases, J lost 4 bases, and 15 bases lay in between. There are 14 residues in the CDR3. Using reference TRBV2 and TRBJ1-1 for the parts outside the CDR3, the full variable domain is EPEVTQTPSHQVTQMGQEVILRCVPISNHLYFYWYRQILGQKVEFLVSFYNNEISEKSEIFDDQFSVERPDGSNFTLKIRSTKLEDSAMYFCASSRLGRTTEAFFGQGTRLTVV.

The V gene is TRBV5-1, the J gene TRBJ1-6; no clear D. Trimming cost V 4 bases and J 8 bases, with 13 bases left between them. This CDR3 contains 14 residues. Germline lookup yields CDR1 SGHRS and CDR2 YFSETQ. The chain's CDR3 is CASSLPGPHSPLHF. CDR3 nucleotide sequence: TGCGCCAGCAGCCTTCCCGGGCCTCATTCACCCCTCCACTTT. Full variable domain (missing parts from reference TRBV5-1 and TRBJ1-6): KAGVTQTPRYLIKTRGQQVTLSCSPISGHRSVSWYQQTPGQGLQFLFEYFSETQRNKGNFPGRFSGRQFSNSRSEMNVSTLELGDSALYLCASSLPGPHSPLHFGNGTRLTVT.

V is TRBV7-9 and J is TRBJ1-3; the D is unclear. Germline V gene lookup returns CDR1 SEHNR and CDR2 FQNEAQ (reference sequence). The CDR3 has 15 amino acids. The germline V and J ends were trimmed by 5 bases and 0 bases, with 11 bases remaining between them. CDR3 in DNA: TGTGCCAGCAGCATTCCAGGCTCCTCTGGAAACACCATATATTTT. This translates into CASSIPGSSGNTIYF.

This clone was observed a handful of times. CDR3 region: CSVSGDEQYF. Written as DNA, the CDR3 is TGCAGCGTTTCCGGGGACGAGCAGTACTTC. This sequence joins TRBV29-1 and TRBJ2-7; D might be TRBD2 (5 bases). Germline CDR1 is SQVTM and CDR2 is ANQGSEA. The CDR3 sequence is 10 residues long. Trimming pared 5 bases from V and 5 bases from J, leaving 7 bases between.

This clone was detected only a few times. The genes are TRBV15 and TRBJ2-7; no reliable D call. Germline CDR1 is LNHNV and CDR2 is YYDKDF (reference sequence). The germline V and J ends were trimmed by 4 bases and 0 bases, with 13 bases remaining between them. The CDR3 has 15 amino acids. The CDR3 DNA is TGTGCCACCAGCAAGGAAAGGTCAGGCTCCTACGAGCAGTACTTC. This encodes CATSKERSGSYEQYF.

This clone was observed a handful of times. The V call is TRBV14, the J call TRBJ1-2; D might be TRBD1 (6 bases). Trimming cost V 0 bases and J 7 bases, with 15 bases left between them. From germline, CDR1 is SGHDN and CDR2 FVKESK. The CDR3 loop spans 15 amino acids. The CDR3 nucleotides read TGTGCCAGCAGCCAAGATGAGGTAGGGGGGCCTGGCTACACCTTC. Its protein product is CASSQDEVGGPGYTF. The full variable domain, in which reference TRBV14 and TRBJ1-2 provide the parts outside the CDR3, is EAGVTQFPSHSVIEKGQTVTLRCDPISGHDNLYWYRRVMGKEIKFLLHFVKESKQDESGMPNNRFLAERTGGTYSTLKVQPAELEDSGVYFCASSQDEVGGPGYTFGSGTRLTVV.

This chain uses TRBV7-9 with TRBJ2-4; TRBD2 might be the D (5 bases). The germline V and J ends were trimmed by 5 bases and 2 bases, with 10 bases remaining between them. Germline V lookup: CDR1 SEHNR, CDR2 FQNEAQ (reference sequence). This CDR3 contains 14 residues. CDR3 DNA: TGTGCCAGCAGCCTCGCGGACTCCAAAAACATTCAGTACTTC. It encodes CASSLADSKNIQYF.

The J gene is TRBJ2-5, the V gene TRBV5-1; tentatively, D is TRBD1 or TRBD2 (5 bases each). The CDR3 extends over 16 amino acids. CDR1 SGHRS and CDR2 YFSETQ come from the germline V gene. The ends were cut back, 4 bases at V and 7 bases at J, with 23 bases in the middle. Here the CDR3 reads CASSLVGDRQSGTQYF. The CDR3 DNA follows: TGCGCCAGCAGCCTGGTGGGGGATCGGCAGAGCGGGACCCAGTACTTC.

This clone showed up just a few times. The sample contains more than one DNA sequence encoding this CDR3. The V call is TRBV9, the J call TRBJ2-1; TRBD2 agrees at 12 bases. Germline lookup yields CDR1 SGDLS and CDR2 YYNGEE. Germline trimming cut 3 bases from V and 8 bases from J; bases unmatched to any gene: 9. The CDR3 length is 16 residues. This CDR3 reads CASSAHLAGGVDEQFF. DNA for the CDR3: TGTGCCAGCAGCGCCCATCTAGCGGGGGGGGTCGATGAGCAGTTCTTC.

CDR3 protein: CASSIMGVGELFF. The CDR3 coding sequence is TGTGCCAGCAGTATAATGGGGGTCGGGGAGCTGTTTTTT. The V call is TRBV27, the J call TRBJ2-2; D is tentatively TRBD1 or TRBD2 (5 bases each). The germline V gene encodes CDR1 MNHEY and CDR2 SMNVEV (reference sequence). Trimming left V 5 bases short and J 7 bases short, with 11 bases between. CDR3 length equals 13 residues.

This clone occurred once. The chain is built from TRBV5-1 and TRBJ2-3; D possibly matches TRBD1 or TRBD2 (5 bases each). CDR1 is SGHRS, CDR2 YFSETQ, per germline. CDR3 length equals 17 residues. V shed 1 base and J shed 5 bases, with 20 bases lying between them. The CDR3 protein is CASSLRGGSVVEDTQYF. The DNA of the CDR3 is TGCGCCAGCAGCTTGAGGGGCGGGTCGGTGGTCGAAGATACGCAGTATTTT.

This chain joins TRBV29-1 and TRBJ2-7; 12 positions match TRBD2. V trimming: 5 bases; J trimming: 1 base; junction bases outside the gene matches: 6. Germline CDR1 reads SQVTM; CDR2 reads ANQGSEA. The CDR3 totals 15 residues. As DNA, the CDR3 is TGCAGCGTTAAAGGACTAGCGGGGACATCCTACGAGCAGTACTTC. It encodes CSVKGLAGTSYEQYF.

The J gene is TRBJ1-5, the V gene TRBV7-9, with a weak D call TRBD1 (5 bases). CDR3 size: 12 residues. The germline gives CDR1 SEHNR, CDR2 FQNEAQ (reference sequence). CDR3 sequence: CAVAGDNQPQHF. The CDR3 DNA reads as TGTGCAGTCGCGGGGGACAATCAGCCCCAGCATTTT.

This chain uses TRBV27 with TRBJ1-4; 9 bases line up with TRBD1. The CDR3 has 16 amino acids. The trim removed 6 bases at V and 2 bases at J, leaving 7 bases unmatched. Looked up from germline, CDR1 is MNHEY and CDR2 is SMNVEV (reference sequence). The CDR3 spells CASRRQGGGTNEKLFF. CDR3 in DNA: TGTGCCAGCAGGCGACAGGGGGGAGGGACTAATGAAAAACTGTTTTTT.

The rearrangement joins TRBV4-2 to TRBJ2-7; 9 bases fit TRBD2. CDR1 LGHNA and CDR2 YNFKEQ come from the germline V gene. V lost 1 base and J lost 3; bases outside the gene matches: 7. The CDR3 consists of 16 residues. The chain's CDR3 is CASSQGVGSGGYEQYF. CDR3 nucleotides: TGTGCCAGCAGCCAAGGGGTGGGTAGCGGGGGCTACGAGCAGTACTTC.

In its sample, this clone ranks as medium-sized. Written as DNA, the CDR3 is TGTGCCAGTACCATCACCGGGACCATGTCTGGCTACACCTTC. It yields the protein CASTITGTMSGYTF. V and J are TRBV19 and TRBJ1-2; D may be TRBD1 (5 bases). Germline V lookup: CDR1 LNHDA, CDR2 SQIVND (reference sequence). The V and J ends lost 7 bases and 7 bases respectively, with 19 bases between them. The CDR3 has 14 residues.

This sequence joins TRBV9 and TRBJ2-5; D may correspond to TRBD1 or TRBD2 (5 bases each). This CDR3 is 15 amino acids long. Trimming left V 1 base short and J 4 bases short, with 14 bases between. Germline CDR1 SGDLS, CDR2 YYNGEE. CDR3 in amino acids: CASSVRGESRETQYF. The CDR3 DNA reads TGTGCCAGCAGCGTACGAGGGGAAAGCAGAGAGACCCAGTACTTC.

To note about this clone: Germline and junction disagree at one end, which may indicate a read error. The chain uses TRBV6-5 and TRBJ1-6; D gene uncertain. The germline V gene encodes CDR1 MNHEY and CDR2 SVGAGI. CDR3 length: 13 residues. CDR3 loop: CAISEFGGSPLHF. In nucleotides, the CDR3 is TGTGCCATCAGTGAGTTTGGAGGTTCACCCCTCCACTTT.